These 24 T cell receptor beta chains were sequenced from one sample in a study of identical twins (TCRdb year 2016). The library was made by 5' RACE. This sample was sequenced with an Illumina HiSeq 2000. The public reads were reprocessed in TCRdb via fastp at Q25 and MiXCR, keeping in-frame beta chains. Every distinct CDR3 protein forms one entry, paired with its most common genes and DNA. In all, the sample holds under 500,000 distinct CDR3 sequences, and 14% of those were seen once. 0.98% of the sample is taken by the ten largest. This sample was shared with a second study, whose subject was yellow fever vaccine responses in identical twins.

Source material: CD4+ T cells sorted from blood. Every receptor here comes from a woman in her late teens or twenties in good health.

This clonotype was detected only a few times. The chain uses TRBV7-8 and TRBJ2-1, with TRBD1 matching over 7 bases. This CDR3 spans 16 amino acids. V lost 1 base to trimming and J lost 3 bases; unmatched junction nucleotides: 6. CDR1 is SGHVS, CDR2 FQNEAQ, per germline. CDR3 amino acids: CASSLGDRPYYNEQFF. The DNA of the CDR3 is TGTGCCAGCAGCTTAGGGGACAGACCATACTACAATGAGCAGTTCTTC. Using reference TRBV7-8 and TRBJ2-1 for the parts outside the CDR3, the full variable domain is GAGVSQSPRYKVAKRGQDVALRCDPISGHVSLFWYQQALGQGPEFLTYFQNEAQLDKSGLPSDRFFAERPEGSVSTLKIQRTQQEDSAVYLCASSLGDRPYYNEQFFGPGTRLTVL.

The chain has TRBV7-9 and TRBJ1-1; D perhaps matches TRBD1 (5 bases). The CDR3 is 14 residues long. V was trimmed by 4 bases and J by 5 bases, leaving 14 bases between them. Per the germline V gene, CDR1 is SEHNR and CDR2 is FQNEAQ (reference sequence). CDR3 protein: CASSSGGGETEAFF. The CDR3 DNA sequence: TGTGCCAGCAGCTCCGGAGGAGGGGAGACTGAAGCTTTCTTT. Supplemented by reference TRBV7-9 and TRBJ1-1, the full variable domain reads DTGVSQNPRHKITKRGQNVTFRCDPISEHNRLYWYRQTLGQGPEFLTYFQNEAQLEKSRLLSDRFSAERPKGSFSTLEIQRTEQGDSAMYLCASSSGGGETEAFFGQGTRLTVV.

The chain carries TRBV10-1 and TRBJ2-3, with D tentatively TRBD1 or TRBD2 (6 bases each). The CDR3 length is 16 residues. The germline CDR1 and CDR2 sequences are WNHNN and SYGVQD (reference sequence). V was pared by 2 bases and J by 0 bases, with 12 bases between. The CDR3 reads CASSEGGLRSTDTQYF. The CDR3 DNA reads as TGCGCCAGCAGTGAGGGGGGGCTTAGGAGCACAGATACGCAGTATTTT.

The chain is built from TRBV7-8 and TRBJ2-2; 8 nucleotides line up with TRBD1. The germline V gene encodes CDR1 SGHVS and CDR2 FQNEAQ. V lost 4 bases, J lost 7 bases, and 5 bases stayed unmatched. The CDR3 has 14 residues. The CDR3 protein is CASSSNRGSGELFF. CDR3 DNA: TGTGCCAGCAGCTCTAACAGGGGGAGCGGGGAGCTGTTTTTT.

This clonotype came up a few times. The V call is TRBV5-1, the J call TRBJ2-7; a possible D gene is TRBD1 (6 bases). This CDR3 spans 13 amino acids. Germline V lookup: CDR1 SGHRS, CDR2 YFSETQ. With 4 bases removed from V and 0 bases from J, the gap between germline ends came to 8 bases. This CDR3 reads CASSEGVSYEQYF. Written as DNA, the CDR3 is TGCGCCAGCAGCGAGGGGGTCTCCTACGAGCAGTACTTC.

This clonotype was observed a few times. As DNA, the CDR3 is TGTGCCAGCAGTGTGTTGGCTAGCGGTAATGAGCAGTTCTTC. Amino acids: CASSVLASGNEQFF. The J gene is TRBJ2-1, the V gene TRBV2; 7 bases agree with TRBD2. Germline-derived CDR1 and CDR2 are SNHLY and FYNNEI. V dropped 4 bases and J dropped 7; count of bases not matched to a gene: 7. The CDR3 covers 14 residues.

This clonotype has a handful of counts. The chain carries TRBV25-1 and TRBJ2-3, with D tentatively TRBD2 (7 bases). Germline CDR1 MGHDK, CDR2 SYGVNS. The CDR3 contains 16 residues. The ends were cut back, 1 base at V and 5 bases at J, with 16 bases in the middle. CDR3 residues: CASSEFEGGLRDTQYF. The DNA for the CDR3 is TGTGCCAGCAGTGAATTCGAGGGGGGGCTAAGAGATACGCAGTATTTT. The full variable domain, in which reference TRBV25-1 and TRBJ2-3 provide the parts outside the CDR3, is EADIYQTPRYLVIGTGKKITLECSQTMGHDKMYWYQQDPGMELHLIHYSYGVNSTEKGDLSSESTVSRIRTEHFPLTLESARPSHTSQYLCASSEFEGGLRDTQYFGPGTRLTVL.

The gene calls are TRBV7-8 and TRBJ2-4; D is unresolved. CDR3 length: 14 residues. Trimming removed 2 bases from V and 4 bases from J, with 9 bases in between. Germline CDR1 and CDR2: SGHVS and FQNEAQ. The CDR3 loop is CASSLPDGKNIQYF. The CDR3, as DNA: TGTGCCAGCAGCTTACCGGACGGGAAAAACATTCAGTACTTC.

The CDR3 loop is CASSPTGTGYYEQYF. The CDR3 DNA sequence: TGTGCCAGCAGCCCCACCGGGACTGGATACTACGAGCAGTACTTC. V gene TRBV3-1 combines with J gene TRBJ2-7, with D perhaps matching TRBD2 (6 bases). V was clipped by 4 bases and J by 3 bases, with 16 bases between them. The CDR3 is 15 residues long. Germline CDR1 and CDR2: LGHDT and YNNKEL (reference sequence).

The J gene is TRBJ2-3, the V gene TRBV24-1; no reliable D call. Germline V gene sequence: CDR1 KGHDR, CDR2 SFDVKD. The CDR3 spans 14 residues. V was shortened by 6 bases and J by 1 base, with 10 bases between the two germline ends. The CDR3 sequence is CATSKDDGTDTQYF. The CDR3 coding sequence is TGTGCCACCAGTAAGGACGACGGCACAGATACGCAGTATTTT.

This clonotype was found a few times. The J gene is TRBJ1-2, the V gene TRBV6-1; a weak D match, TRBD1 (5 bases). Trimming left V 2 bases short and J 3 bases short, with 7 bases between. This CDR3 is built from 13 residues. CDR1 is MNHNS, CDR2 SASEGT, per germline. The CDR3 DNA sequence: TGTGCCAGCAGTGAATCGGGGGACTATGGCTACACCTTC. This sequence encodes CASSESGDYGYTF.

The V and J genes are TRBV9 and TRBJ2-5; possible D gene TRBD1, 6 bases. Looked up from germline, CDR1 is SGDLS and CDR2 is YYNGEE. This CDR3 contains 16 residues. V was cut by 0 bases and J by 5 bases, with 17 bases left in between. CDR3 in amino acids: CASSVAARQDVETQYF. DNA of the CDR3: TGTGCCAGCAGCGTAGCTGCCCGACAGGACGTGGAGACCCAGTACTTC.

The chain recombines TRBV7-3 with TRBJ2-3; D ambiguous. Deletions cut 4 bases from V and 0 bases from J, with 11 bases between. The germline CDR1 and CDR2 sequences are SGHTA and FQGTGA. The CDR3 is 15 residues long. In DNA, the CDR3 is TGTGCCAGCAGCTCGACCCCTTTTAGCACAGATACGCAGTATTTT. Protein sequence: CASSSTPFSTDTQYF.

This clonotype was observed many times. The rearrangement joins TRBV20-1 to TRBJ1-1; no firm D call. The length of the CDR3 is 14 residues. Per germline, CDR1 DFQATT and CDR2 SNEGSKA (reference sequence). V lost 5 bases and J 2 bases, leaving 15 bases between the germline ends. For the CDR3, the DNA is TGCAGTGCTTACTCCTGGGGAGGAAACACTGAAGCTTTCTTT. It is translated as CSAYSWGGNTEAFF.

This chain connects TRBV5-1 to TRBJ2-7, with D possibly TRBD1 on 7 matching bases. Trimming shortened V by 0 bases and J by 2 bases, and 18 bases separated the two germline ends. The length of the CDR3 is 17 residues. Germline V gives CDR1 SGHRS, CDR2 YFSETQ. CDR3 sequence (DNA): TGCGCCAGCAGCTTGGCACATAACGCGGGACAGACCTACGAGCAGTACTTC. Translated: CASSLAHNAGQTYEQYF.

V and J are TRBV12-3 or TRBV12-4 and TRBJ2-2; possible D gene TRBD2, 6 bases. V lost 6 bases, J lost 1 base, and 18 bases lay in between. The CDR3 has 17 residues. CDR3 DNA sequence: TGTGCCAGCAGCATTGGAGGGGATGGGAGGAACACCGGGGAGCTGTTTTTT. Its translation is CASSIGGDGRNTGELFF.

This chain links TRBV18 with TRBJ2-7, with TRBD2 matching 8 bases. Germline V CDR1 and CDR2: KGHSH, LQKENI. There are 15 residues in the CDR3. V shed 2 bases, J shed 0 bases, and the junction held 3 bases outside the gene matches. CDR3 bases: TGTGCCAGCTCACCATGGGGGACTAGCTCCTACGAGCAGTACTTC. As protein: CASSPWGTSSYEQYF.

This clonotype turned up a few times. The chain is built from TRBV14 and TRBJ1-1, with D perhaps TRBD1 (6 bases). V dropped 6 bases and J dropped 0 bases, with 14 bases sitting between them. Looked up from germline, CDR1 is SGHDN and CDR2 is FVKESK. This CDR3 is built from 15 residues. The CDR3 loop is CASSSLRDMNTEAFF. CDR3 sequence (DNA): TGTGCCAGCAGTTCACTCAGGGACATGAACACTGAAGCTTTCTTT.

The chain is built from TRBV21-1 and TRBJ1-1; the table calls TRBD1, which could not be checked here. TRBV21-1 is shown as a pseudogene. The CDR3 runs 13 residues. The chain's CDR3 is CASTEGTRTEAFF. DNA of the CDR3: TGTGCCAGCACTGAGGGGACGCGGACTGAAGCTTTCTTT.

CDR3 sequence (DNA): TGTGCCAGCAGTCCCACAGGGGTAGACACCGGGGAGCTGTTTTTT. It codes for CASSPTGVDTGELFF. The V call is TRBV12-3 or TRBV12-4, the J call TRBJ2-2; TRBD1 agrees at 7 bases. The CDR3 spans 15 residues. V gave up 5 bases and J gave up 3 bases; unmatched junction bases: 6.

This clonotype was counted a few times. This chain connects TRBV15 to TRBJ2-2; no definite D call. Between the trimmed V and J ends, which lost 0 bases and 6 bases, there was a span of 14 bases. CDR3 size: 16 residues. CDR1 is LNHNV, CDR2 YYDKDF, per germline (reference sequence). The CDR3 DNA reads TGTGCCACCAGCAGAGACCCCCCTCGTTCGTCCGGGGAGCTGTTTTTT. Its protein product is CATSRDPPRSSGELFF.

J is TRBJ2-3 and V is TRBV29-1; 10 bases align to TRBD1. Germline V gene sequence: CDR1 SQVTM, CDR2 ANQGSEA. V lost 6 bases to trimming and J lost 1 base; unmatched junction nucleotides: 4. This CDR3 region has 14 residues. In DNA form, the CDR3 reads TGCAGCGTAGACAGGGGGCGCGGCACAGATACGCAGTATTTT. Translating it yields CSVDRGRGTDTQYF.

The genes are TRBV11-3 and TRBJ2-5; tentatively, D is TRBD2 (6 bases). V was clipped by 5 bases and J by 0 bases, with 16 bases between them. Germline V lookup: CDR1 SGHNT, CDR2 YENEEA. The CDR3 covers 16 residues. CDR3 residues: CASSRRTGVYQETQYF. In DNA, the CDR3 is TGTGCCAGCAGCCGGAGGACGGGAGTGTACCAAGAGACCCAGTACTTC. The whole variable domain, filled in from reference TRBV11-3 and TRBJ2-5, reads EAGVVQSPRYKIIEKKQPVAFWCNPISGHNTLYWYLQNLGQGPELLIRYENEEAVDDSQLPKDRFSAERLKGVDSTLKIQPAELGDSAVYLCASSRRTGVYQETQYFGPGTRLLVL.

This clonotype was counted only a few times. V is TRBV10-1 and J is TRBJ2-7, with 11 bases that match TRBD2. The CDR3 is 18 amino acids. In germline, CDR1 is WNHNN, CDR2 SYGVQD (reference sequence). The V segment lost 10 bases and the J segment 1 base; nucleotides outside the gene matches: 18. For the CDR3, the DNA is TGCGCCATCTCGCCCGGGACTAGCGGACAGAGGAGTTCCTACGAGCAGTACTTC. This gives the protein CAISPGTSGQRSSYEQYF.